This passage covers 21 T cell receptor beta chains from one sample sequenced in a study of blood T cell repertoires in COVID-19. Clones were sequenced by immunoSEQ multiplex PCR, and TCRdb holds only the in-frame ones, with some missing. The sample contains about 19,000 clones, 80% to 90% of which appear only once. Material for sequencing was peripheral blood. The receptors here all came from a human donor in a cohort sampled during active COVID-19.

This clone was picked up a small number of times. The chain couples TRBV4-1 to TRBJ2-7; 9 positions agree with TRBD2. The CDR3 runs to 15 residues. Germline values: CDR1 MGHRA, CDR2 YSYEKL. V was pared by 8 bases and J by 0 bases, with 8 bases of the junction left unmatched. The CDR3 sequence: CASSPLAGSSYEQYF. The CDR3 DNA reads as TGCGCCAGCTCCCCCCTAGCGGGAAGCTCCTACGAGCAGTACTTC.

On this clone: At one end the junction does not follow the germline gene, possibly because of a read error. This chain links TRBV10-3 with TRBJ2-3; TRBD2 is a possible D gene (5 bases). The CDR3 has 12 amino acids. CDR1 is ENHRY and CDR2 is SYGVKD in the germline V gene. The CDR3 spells CASAPSKDTQYF. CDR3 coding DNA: TGTGCCTCGGCCCCTAGCAAAGATACGCAGTATTTT.

This CDR3 reads CASSLAEGFREQYF. CDR3 nucleotides: TGTGCCAGCAGCCTAGCGGAAGGTTTCCGCGAGCAGTACTTC. The chain is built from TRBV14 and TRBJ2-7, with D perhaps TRBD2 (6 bases). The CDR3 is made up of 14 amino acids. CDR1 is SGHDN and CDR2 is FVKESK in the germline V gene. The V end lost 4 bases, the J end lost 6 bases, and 16 bases lay between the germline ends.

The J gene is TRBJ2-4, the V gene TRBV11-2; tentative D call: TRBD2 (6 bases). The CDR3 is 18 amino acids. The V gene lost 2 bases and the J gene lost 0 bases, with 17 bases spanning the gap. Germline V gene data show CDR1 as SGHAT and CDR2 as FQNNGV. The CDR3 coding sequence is TGTGCCAGCAGCTTACGGAGGGCCGGCGGGCTAGCCAAAAACATTCAGTACTTC. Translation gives CASSLRRAGGLAKNIQYF.

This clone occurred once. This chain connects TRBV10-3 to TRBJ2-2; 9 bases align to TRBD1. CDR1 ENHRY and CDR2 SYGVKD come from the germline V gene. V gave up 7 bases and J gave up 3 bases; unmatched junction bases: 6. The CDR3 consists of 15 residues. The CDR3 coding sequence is TGTGCCATCACAGAACAGGGGGCGCACACCGGGGAGCTGTTTTTT. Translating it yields CAITEQGAHTGELFF.

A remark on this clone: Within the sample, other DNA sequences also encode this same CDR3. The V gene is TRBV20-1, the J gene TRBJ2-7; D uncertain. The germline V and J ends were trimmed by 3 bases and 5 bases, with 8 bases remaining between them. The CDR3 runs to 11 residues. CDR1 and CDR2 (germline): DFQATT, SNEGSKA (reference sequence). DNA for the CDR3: TGCAGTGCTAGTTCGGGTCACGAGCAGTACTTC. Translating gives CSASSGHEQYF.

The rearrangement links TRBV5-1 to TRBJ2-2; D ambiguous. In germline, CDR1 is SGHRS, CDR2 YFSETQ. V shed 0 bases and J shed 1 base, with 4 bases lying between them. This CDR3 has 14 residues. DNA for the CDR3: TGCGCCAGCAGCTTGGCCGGGAACACCGGGGAGCTGTTTTTT. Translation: CASSLAGNTGELFF.

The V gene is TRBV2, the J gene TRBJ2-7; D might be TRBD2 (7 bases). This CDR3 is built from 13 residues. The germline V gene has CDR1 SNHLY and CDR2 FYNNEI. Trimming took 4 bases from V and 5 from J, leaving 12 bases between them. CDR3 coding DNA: TGTGCCAGCAGTGGGGGGCGGGGGAACGAGCAGTACTTC. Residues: CASSGGRGNEQYF.

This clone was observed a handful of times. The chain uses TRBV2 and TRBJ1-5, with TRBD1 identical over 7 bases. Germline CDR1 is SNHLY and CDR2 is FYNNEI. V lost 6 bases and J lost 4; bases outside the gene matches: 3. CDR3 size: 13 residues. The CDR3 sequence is CASRGQPNQPQHF. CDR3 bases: TGTGCCAGCAGGGGACAGCCGAATCAGCCCCAGCATTTT.

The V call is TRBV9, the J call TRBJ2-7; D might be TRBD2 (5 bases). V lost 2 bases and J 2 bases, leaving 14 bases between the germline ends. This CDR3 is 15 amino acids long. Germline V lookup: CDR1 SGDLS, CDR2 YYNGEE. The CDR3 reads CASSVGGALAYEQYF. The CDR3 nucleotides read TGTGCCAGCAGCGTCGGAGGAGCCCTAGCCTACGAGCAGTACTTC.

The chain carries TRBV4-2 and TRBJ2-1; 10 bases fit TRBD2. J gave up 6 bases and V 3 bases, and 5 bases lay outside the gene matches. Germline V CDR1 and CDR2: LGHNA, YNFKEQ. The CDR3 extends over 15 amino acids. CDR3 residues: CASSQPGLASNEQFF. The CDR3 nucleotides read TGTGCCAGCAGCCAGCCGGGACTAGCGAGCAATGAGCAGTTCTTC.

The CDR3 DNA is TGTGCCACCAGTGAAACAGGGTATGGCTACACCTTC. It encodes CATSETGYGYTF. The chain combines TRBV24-1 with TRBJ1-2; tentatively, D is TRBD1 (6 bases). From germline, CDR1 is KGHDR and CDR2 SFDVKD. The CDR3 is 12 amino acids. Trimming cost V 4 bases and J 5 bases, with 7 bases left between them.

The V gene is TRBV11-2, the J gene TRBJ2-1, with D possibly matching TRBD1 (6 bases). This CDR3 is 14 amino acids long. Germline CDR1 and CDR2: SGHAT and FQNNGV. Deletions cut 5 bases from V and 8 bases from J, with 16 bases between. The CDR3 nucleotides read TGTGCCAGCAGCCCCCTTGTGGGGGCGGATGAGCAGTTCTTC. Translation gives CASSPLVGADEQFF.

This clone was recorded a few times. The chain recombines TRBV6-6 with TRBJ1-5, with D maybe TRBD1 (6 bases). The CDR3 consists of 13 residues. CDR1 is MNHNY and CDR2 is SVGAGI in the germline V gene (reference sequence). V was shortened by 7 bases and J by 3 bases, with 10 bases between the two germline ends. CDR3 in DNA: TGTGCCAGCACGGACAGTTACAATCAGCCCCAGCATTTT. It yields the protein CASTDSYNQPQHF.

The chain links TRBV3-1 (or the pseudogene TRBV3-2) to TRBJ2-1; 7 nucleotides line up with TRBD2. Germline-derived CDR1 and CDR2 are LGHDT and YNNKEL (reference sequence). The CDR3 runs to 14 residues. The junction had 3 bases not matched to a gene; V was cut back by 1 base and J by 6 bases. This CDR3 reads CASSQGRTSNEQFF. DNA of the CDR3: TGTGCCAGCAGCCAAGGTCGGACTAGCAATGAGCAGTTCTTC.

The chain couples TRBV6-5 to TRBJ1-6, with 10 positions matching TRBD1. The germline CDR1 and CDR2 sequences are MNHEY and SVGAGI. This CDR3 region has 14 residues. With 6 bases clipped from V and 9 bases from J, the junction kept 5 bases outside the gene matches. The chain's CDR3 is CASRRGTGVSPLHF. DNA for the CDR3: TGTGCCAGCAGACGCGGGACAGGGGTTTCACCCCTCCACTTT.

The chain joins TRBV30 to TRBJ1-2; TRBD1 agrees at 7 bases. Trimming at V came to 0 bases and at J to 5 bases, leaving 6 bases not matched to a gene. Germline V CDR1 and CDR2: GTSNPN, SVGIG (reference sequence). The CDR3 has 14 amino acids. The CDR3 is CAWSVSRGWYGYTF. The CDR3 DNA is TGTGCCTGGAGTGTATCCAGGGGGTGGTATGGCTACACCTTC.

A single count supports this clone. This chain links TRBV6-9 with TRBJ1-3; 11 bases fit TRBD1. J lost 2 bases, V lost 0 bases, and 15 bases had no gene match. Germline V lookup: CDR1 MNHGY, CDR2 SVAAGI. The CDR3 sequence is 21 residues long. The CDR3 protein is CASSYSTSLIGQGAPGNTIYF. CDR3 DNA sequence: TGTGCCAGCAGTTATTCCACATCATTAATAGGACAGGGGGCGCCTGGAAACACCATATATTTT.

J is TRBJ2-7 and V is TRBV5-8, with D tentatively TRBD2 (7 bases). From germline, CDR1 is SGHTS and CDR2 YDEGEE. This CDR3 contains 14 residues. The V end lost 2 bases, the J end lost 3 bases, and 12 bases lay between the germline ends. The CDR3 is CASSLPGGLYEQYF. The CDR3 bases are TGTGCCAGCAGCTTACCCGGGGGGCTCTACGAGCAGTACTTC.

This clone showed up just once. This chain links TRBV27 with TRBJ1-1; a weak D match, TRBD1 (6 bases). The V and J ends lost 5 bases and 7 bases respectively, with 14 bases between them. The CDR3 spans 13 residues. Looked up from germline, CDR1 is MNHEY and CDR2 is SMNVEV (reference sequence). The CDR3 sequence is CASSEGTRHEAFF. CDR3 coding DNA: TGTGCCAGCAGTGAAGGGACACGCCATGAAGCTTTCTTT.

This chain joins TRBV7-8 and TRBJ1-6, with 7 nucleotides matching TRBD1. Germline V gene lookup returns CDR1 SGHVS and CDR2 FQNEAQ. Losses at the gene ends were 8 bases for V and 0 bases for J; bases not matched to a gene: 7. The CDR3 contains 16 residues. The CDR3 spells CASLLGDSSYNSPLHF. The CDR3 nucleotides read TGTGCCAGCCTTCTGGGGGACAGCTCCTATAATTCACCCCTCCACTTT.